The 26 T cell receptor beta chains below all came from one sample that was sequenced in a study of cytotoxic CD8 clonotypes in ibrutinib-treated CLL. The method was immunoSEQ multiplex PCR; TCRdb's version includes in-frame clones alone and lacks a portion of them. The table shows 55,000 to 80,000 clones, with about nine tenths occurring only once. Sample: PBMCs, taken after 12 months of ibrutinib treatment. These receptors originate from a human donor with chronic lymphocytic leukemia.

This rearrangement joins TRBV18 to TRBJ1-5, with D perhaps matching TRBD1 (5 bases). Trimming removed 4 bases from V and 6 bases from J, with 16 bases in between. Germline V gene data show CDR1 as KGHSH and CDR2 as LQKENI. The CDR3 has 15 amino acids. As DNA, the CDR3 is TGTGCCAGCTCACTGGGACGGGCTTCGGGTCAGCCCCAGCATTTT. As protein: CASSLGRASGQPQHF.

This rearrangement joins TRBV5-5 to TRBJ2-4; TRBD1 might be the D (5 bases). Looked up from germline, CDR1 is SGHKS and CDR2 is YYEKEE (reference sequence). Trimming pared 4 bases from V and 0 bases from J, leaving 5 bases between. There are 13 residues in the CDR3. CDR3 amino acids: CASSQGAKNIQYF. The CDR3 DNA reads TGTGCCAGCAGCCAGGGAGCCAAAAACATTCAGTACTTC.

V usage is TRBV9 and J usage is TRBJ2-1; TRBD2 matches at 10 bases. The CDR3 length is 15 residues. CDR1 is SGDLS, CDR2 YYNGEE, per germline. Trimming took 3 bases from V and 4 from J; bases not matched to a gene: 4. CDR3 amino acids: CASSAGTSVYNEQFF. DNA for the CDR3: TGTGCCAGCAGCGCAGGGACTAGCGTTTACAATGAGCAGTTCTTC. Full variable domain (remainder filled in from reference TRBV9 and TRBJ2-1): DSGVTQTPKHLITATGQRVTLRCSPRSGDLSVYWYQQSLDQGLQFLIQYYNGEERAKGNILERFSAQQFPDLHSELNLSSLELGDSALYFCASSAGTSVYNEQFFGPGTRLTVL.

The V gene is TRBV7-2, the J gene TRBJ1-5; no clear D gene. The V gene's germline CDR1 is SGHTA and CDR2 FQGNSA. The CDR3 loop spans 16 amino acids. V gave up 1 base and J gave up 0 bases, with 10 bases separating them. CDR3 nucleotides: TGTGCCAGCAGCTTAGATAACAGATTTAGCAATCAGCCCCAGCATTTT. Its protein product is CASSLDNRFSNQPQHF.

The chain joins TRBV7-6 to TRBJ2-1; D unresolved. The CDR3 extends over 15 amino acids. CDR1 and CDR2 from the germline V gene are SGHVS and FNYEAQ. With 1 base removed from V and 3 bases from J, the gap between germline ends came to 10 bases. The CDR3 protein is CASSLEGPLYNEQFF. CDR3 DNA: TGTGCCAGCAGCTTAGAAGGTCCTCTCTACAATGAGCAGTTCTTC.

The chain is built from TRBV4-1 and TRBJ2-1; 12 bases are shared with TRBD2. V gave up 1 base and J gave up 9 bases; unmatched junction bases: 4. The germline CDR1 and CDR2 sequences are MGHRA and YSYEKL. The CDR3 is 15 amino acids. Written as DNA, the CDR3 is TGCGCCAGCAGCCAAGGGACTAGCGGGATAGGTGAGCAGTTCTTC. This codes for CASSQGTSGIGEQFF.

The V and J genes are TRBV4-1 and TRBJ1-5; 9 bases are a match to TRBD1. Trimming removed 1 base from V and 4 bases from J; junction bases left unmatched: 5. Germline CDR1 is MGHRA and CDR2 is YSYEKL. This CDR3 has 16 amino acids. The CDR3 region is CASSQGRDRANQPQHF. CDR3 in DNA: TGCGCCAGCAGCCAAGGCCGGGACAGGGCTAATCAGCCCCAGCATTTT.

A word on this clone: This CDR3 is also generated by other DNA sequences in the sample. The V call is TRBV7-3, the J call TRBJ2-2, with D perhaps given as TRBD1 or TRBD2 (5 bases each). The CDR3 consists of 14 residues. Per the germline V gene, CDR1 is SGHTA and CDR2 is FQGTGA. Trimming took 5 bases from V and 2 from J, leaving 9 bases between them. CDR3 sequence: CASSPGTNTGELFF. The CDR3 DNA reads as TGTGCCAGCAGCCCCGGGACCAACACCGGGGAGCTGTTTTTT.

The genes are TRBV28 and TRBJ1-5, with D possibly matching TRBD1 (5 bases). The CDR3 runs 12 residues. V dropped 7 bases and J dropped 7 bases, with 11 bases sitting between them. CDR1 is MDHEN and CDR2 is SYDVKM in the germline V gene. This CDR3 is CASTSGRQPQHF. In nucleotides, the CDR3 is TGTGCCAGCACCTCAGGGCGGCAGCCCCAGCATTTT.

CDR3 nucleotide sequence: TGTGCCAGCAGTTTTTTCCGGGGGGCTTACAATGAGCAGTTCTTC. Protein: CASSFFRGAYNEQFF. V and J are TRBV27 and TRBJ2-1; possibly TRBD2 for D (7 bases). This CDR3 spans 15 amino acids. Germline V gene lookup returns CDR1 MNHEY and CDR2 SMNVEV (reference sequence). The V gene lost 3 bases and the J gene lost 4 bases, with 13 bases spanning the gap.

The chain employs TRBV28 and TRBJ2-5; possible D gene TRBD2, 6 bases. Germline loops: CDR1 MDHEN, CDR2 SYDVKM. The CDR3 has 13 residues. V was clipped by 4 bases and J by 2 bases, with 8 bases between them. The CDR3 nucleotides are TGTGCCAGCAGTTGGCTAGCGCAAGAGACCCAGTACTTC. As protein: CASSWLAQETQYF.

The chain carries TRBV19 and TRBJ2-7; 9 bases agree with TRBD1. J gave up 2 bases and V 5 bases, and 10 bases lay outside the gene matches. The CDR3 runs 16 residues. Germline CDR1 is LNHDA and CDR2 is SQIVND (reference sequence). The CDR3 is CASSLQTGTGPYEQYF. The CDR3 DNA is TGTGCCAGTAGTCTTCAGACCGGGACAGGGCCCTACGAGCAGTACTTC. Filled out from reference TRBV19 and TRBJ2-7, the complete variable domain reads DGGITQSPKYLFRKEGQNVTLSCEQNLNHDAMYWYRQDPGQGLRLIYYSQIVNDFQKGDIAEGYSVSREKKESFPLTVTSAQKNPTAFYLCASSLQTGTGPYEQYFGPGTRLTVT.

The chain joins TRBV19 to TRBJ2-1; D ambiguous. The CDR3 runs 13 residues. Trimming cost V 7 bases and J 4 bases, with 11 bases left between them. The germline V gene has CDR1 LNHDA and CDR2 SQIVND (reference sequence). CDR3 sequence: CASIGGHYNEQFF. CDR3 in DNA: TGTGCCAGTATTGGCGGTCATTACAATGAGCAGTTCTTC.

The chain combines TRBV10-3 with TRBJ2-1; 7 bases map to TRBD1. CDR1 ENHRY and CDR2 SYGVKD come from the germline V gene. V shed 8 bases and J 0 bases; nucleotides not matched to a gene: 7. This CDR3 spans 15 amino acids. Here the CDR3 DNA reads TGTGCCATCCAGTCTGACAGGGTCTCCTACAATGAGCAGTTCTTC. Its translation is CAIQSDRVSYNEQFF.

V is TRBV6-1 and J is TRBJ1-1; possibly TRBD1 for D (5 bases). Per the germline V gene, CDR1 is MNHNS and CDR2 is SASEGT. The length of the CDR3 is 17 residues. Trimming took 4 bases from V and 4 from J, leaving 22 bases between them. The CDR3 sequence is CASSAVYGWGGSTEAFF. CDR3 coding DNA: TGTGCCAGCAGTGCCGTCTACGGGTGGGGGGGGAGCACTGAAGCTTTCTTT.

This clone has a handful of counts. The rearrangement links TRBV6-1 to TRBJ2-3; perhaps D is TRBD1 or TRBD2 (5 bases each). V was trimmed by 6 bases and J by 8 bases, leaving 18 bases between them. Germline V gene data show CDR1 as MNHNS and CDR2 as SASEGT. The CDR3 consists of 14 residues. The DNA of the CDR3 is TGTGCCAGCAGCCCCGGGACGTCACACGGTACGCAGTATTTT. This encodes CASSPGTSHGTQYF.

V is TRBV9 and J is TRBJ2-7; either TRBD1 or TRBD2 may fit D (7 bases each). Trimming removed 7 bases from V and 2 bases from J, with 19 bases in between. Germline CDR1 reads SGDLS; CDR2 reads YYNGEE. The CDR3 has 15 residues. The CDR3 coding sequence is TGTGCCAGCTCCCTGGGAGGGACAGAAGCCTACGAGCAGTACTTC. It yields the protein CASSLGGTEAYEQYF.

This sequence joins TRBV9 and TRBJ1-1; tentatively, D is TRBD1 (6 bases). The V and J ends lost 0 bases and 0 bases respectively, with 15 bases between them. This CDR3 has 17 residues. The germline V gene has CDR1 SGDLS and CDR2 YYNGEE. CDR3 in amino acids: CASSVAGQGIMNTEAFF. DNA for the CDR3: TGTGCCAGCAGCGTAGCTGGGCAGGGGATCATGAACACTGAAGCTTTCTTT.

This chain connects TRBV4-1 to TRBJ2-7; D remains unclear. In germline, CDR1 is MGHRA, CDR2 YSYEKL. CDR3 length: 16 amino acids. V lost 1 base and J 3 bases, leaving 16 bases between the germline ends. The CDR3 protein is CASSQGPVPERYEQYF. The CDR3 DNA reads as TGCGCCAGCAGCCAAGGGCCAGTGCCCGAGCGCTACGAGCAGTACTTC.

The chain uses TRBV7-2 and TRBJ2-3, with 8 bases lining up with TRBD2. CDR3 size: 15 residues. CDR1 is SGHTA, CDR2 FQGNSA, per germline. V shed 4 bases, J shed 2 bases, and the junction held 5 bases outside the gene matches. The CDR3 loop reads CASSSLAGTTDTQYF. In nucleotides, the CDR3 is TGTGCCAGCAGCTCATTAGCGGGAACCACAGATACGCAGTATTTT.

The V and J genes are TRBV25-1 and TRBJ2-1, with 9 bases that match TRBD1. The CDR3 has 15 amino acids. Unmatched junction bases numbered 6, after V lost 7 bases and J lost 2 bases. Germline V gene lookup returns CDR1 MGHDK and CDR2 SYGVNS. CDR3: CASKRTGETYNEQFF. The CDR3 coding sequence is TGTGCCAGCAAAAGGACAGGGGAGACCTACAATGAGCAGTTCTTC.

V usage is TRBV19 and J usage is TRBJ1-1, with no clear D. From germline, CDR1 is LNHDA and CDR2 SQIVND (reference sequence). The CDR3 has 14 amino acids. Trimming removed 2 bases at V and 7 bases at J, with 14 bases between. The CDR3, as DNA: TGTGCCAGTAGTATAAGCGGGAGGACCCTTGAAGCTTTCTTT. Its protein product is CASSISGRTLEAFF.

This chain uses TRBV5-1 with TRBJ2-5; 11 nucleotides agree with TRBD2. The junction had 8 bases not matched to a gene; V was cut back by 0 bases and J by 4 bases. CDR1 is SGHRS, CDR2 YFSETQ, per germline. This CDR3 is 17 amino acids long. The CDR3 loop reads CASSLEGLADQGETQYF. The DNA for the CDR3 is TGCGCCAGCAGCTTGGAGGGACTAGCGGACCAGGGAGAGACCCAGTACTTC.

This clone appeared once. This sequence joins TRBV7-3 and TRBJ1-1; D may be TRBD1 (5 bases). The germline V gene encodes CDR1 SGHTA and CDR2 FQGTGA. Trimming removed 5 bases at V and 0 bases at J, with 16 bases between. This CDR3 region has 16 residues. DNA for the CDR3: TGTGCCAGCAGCCAACGGAAAGGGGTCATGAACACTGAAGCTTTCTTT. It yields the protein CASSQRKGVMNTEAFF.

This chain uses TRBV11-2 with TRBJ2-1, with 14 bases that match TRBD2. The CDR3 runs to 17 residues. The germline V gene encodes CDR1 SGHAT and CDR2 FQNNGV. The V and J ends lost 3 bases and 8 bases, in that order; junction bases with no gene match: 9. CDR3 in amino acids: CASSFHGGLAGEDEQFF. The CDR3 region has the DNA TGTGCCAGCAGCTTTCACGGGGGACTAGCGGGGGAGGATGAGCAGTTCTTC.

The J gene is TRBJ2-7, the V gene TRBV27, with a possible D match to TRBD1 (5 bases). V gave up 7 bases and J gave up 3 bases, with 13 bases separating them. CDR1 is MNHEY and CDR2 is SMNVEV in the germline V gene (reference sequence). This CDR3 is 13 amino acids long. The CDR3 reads CASNRLGHYEQYF. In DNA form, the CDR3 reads TGTGCCAGCAACCGCTTGGGGCACTACGAGCAGTACTTC.